This T cell receptor beta chain was found in a study of cytotoxic CD8 clonotypes in ibrutinib-treated CLL. Overall study: Sample averages reached hundreds of thousands of productive templates and 94,082 productive rearrangements.

Looked up from germline, CDR1 is MNHNS and CDR2 is SASEGT. The CDR3 totals 14 residues. V lost 9 bases to trimming and J lost 2 bases, with 17 bases between them. TCRdb's copy holds only in-frame clones and misses some; the assay was immunoSEQ multiplex PCR. The sample includes under 200,000 clones, roughly 86% seen only once; the top ten take about 1.9%. This TCR came from a human donor with chronic lymphocytic leukemia. This material consisted of PBMCs, taken after 12 months of ibrutinib treatment. The chain uses TRBV6-1 and TRBJ2-7, with D tentatively TRBD1 or TRBD2 (5 bases each). CDR3 sequence (DNA): TGTGCCAGTCTCCATTTGGGGGTAACCTACGAGCAGTACTTC. The encoded protein is CASLHLGVTYEQYF.